This section outlines one T cell receptor (beta chain) sequence together with its context. Its antigen is undetermined. TCRdb independently ran MiXCR on the 5' RACE reads; one entry per CDR3 protein. The data show tens of thousands of distinct CDR3 sequences, with 13% seen just once and less than 6% held by the top ten. This CDR3 has 19 residues. CDR1 and CDR2 (germline): SGHDN, FVKESK. V dropped 0 bases and J dropped 2; count of bases not matched to a gene: 9. This sample is drawn from a study of early T cells in non-severe SARS-CoV-2 infection. Study-level points and caveats: VDJdb matching, biased toward anti-spike CD8 responses, missed private and CD4 specificities.

This chain connects TRBV14 to TRBJ2-5, with TRBD2 matching over 13 bases. This receptor was identified in an adult who was a healthcare worker with PCR-confirmed SARS-CoV-2 infection or an uninfected control (not recorded which). Input material: whole blood. CDR3 sequence (DNA): TGTGCCAGCAGCCAAGATCGGGGACTAGCGGGGTTACGGCAAGAGACCCAGTACTTC. It encodes CASSQDRGLAGLRQETQYF.